This entry is about one T cell receptor beta chain. Its target is unknown. Unmatched junction bases numbered 11, after V lost 2 bases and J lost 6 bases. The CDR3 loop spans 17 amino acids. The record originates from a study of naive and memory T cell subsets. General study findings and limits: Each distinct alpha or beta sequence counts as one clonotype. TCR abundance followed a power law differing between naive and memory subsets. There was no ground truth to check naive and memory subset results.

Two oligonucleotides, mixed equimolar, formed the beta constant-region primer covering TRBC1 and TRBC2. Four rounds of PCR amplified the ligated cDNA using nested alpha and beta constant-region primers plus SP2. Each CDR3 protein gets one entry after TCRdb re-called the UMI-ligation and nested PCR reads with MiXCR. There are 120,000 or so distinct CDR3 sequences in the sample; 35% to 45% occur only once, and around 0.92% lies in the top ten. The chain couples TRBV12-3 or TRBV12-4 to TRBJ2-7; 12 bases match TRBD1. The sequence was obtained from a human donor in good health. Sample: central memory CD4+ T cells from blood. The CDR3, as DNA: TGTGCCAGCAGTTTAAAAGGAGAGGGACAGGGGGCGTTCGAGCAGTACTTC. Its translation is CASSLKGEGQGAFEQYF.